The 17 T cell receptor beta chains given below trace back to one sample, sequenced in a study of control samples from healthy donors and cancer patients. Clones were read by immunoSEQ multiplex PCR, and TCRdb kept only the in-frame ones, dropping some. In the table there are 160,000 or so clones, approximately 90% of which are singletons. The specimen was blood. The receptors derive from a woman aged 25 to 45 in good health.

The V gene is TRBV19, the J gene TRBJ1-5, with D hard to call. CDR3 length equals 13 residues. V gave up 6 bases and J gave up 4 bases, with 10 bases separating them. Germline V gene lookup returns CDR1 LNHDA and CDR2 SQIVND (reference sequence). In DNA form, the CDR3 reads TGTGCCAGTAGGAGGGAGGGAAATCAGCCCCAGCATTTT. Translation gives CASRREGNQPQHF.

V usage is TRBV19 and J usage is TRBJ1-5; D uncertain. CDR1 and CDR2 (germline): LNHDA, SQIVND (reference sequence). The V gene lost 9 bases and the J gene lost 5 bases, with 2 bases spanning the gap. CDR3 length equals 9 residues. In DNA form, the CDR3 reads TGTGCCAGCTATCAGCCCCAGCATTTT. It yields the protein CASYQPQHF.

The chain has TRBV28 and TRBJ1-1; D remains unclear. The CDR3 totals 13 residues. Between the trimmed V and J ends, which lost 8 bases and 2 bases, there was a span of 12 bases. Germline CDR1 is MDHEN and CDR2 is SYDVKM. The CDR3 loop reads CASRRGRNTEAFF. DNA of the CDR3: TGTGCCAGCCGAAGAGGAAGAAACACTGAAGCTTTCTTT.

The V gene is TRBV5-1, the J gene TRBJ2-7; possibly TRBD2 for D (7 bases). Germline lookup yields CDR1 SGHRS and CDR2 YFSETQ. The V gene lost 0 bases and the J gene lost 4 bases, with 14 bases spanning the gap. This CDR3 is 15 amino acids long. CDR3 region: CASSLAGRGVYEQYF. CDR3 sequence (DNA): TGCGCCAGCAGCTTGGCGGGGAGGGGGGTGTACGAGCAGTACTTC.

The rearrangement uses TRBV19 and TRBJ2-5; D is unclear. Trimming took 5 bases from V and 0 from J, leaving 19 bases between them. Germline V lookup: CDR1 LNHDA, CDR2 SQIVND (reference sequence). There are 17 residues in the CDR3. Written as DNA, the CDR3 is TGTGCCAGTAGTCTGGGATTCGCGCGACGGGACCAAGAGACCCAGTACTTC. Translating it yields CASSLGFARRDQETQYF. The variable domain in full, completed from reference TRBV19 and TRBJ2-5, reads DGGITQSPKYLFRKEGQNVTLSCEQNLNHDAMYWYRQDPGQGLRLIYYSQIVNDFQKGDIAEGYSVSREKKESFPLTVTSAQKNPTAFYLCASSLGFARRDQETQYFGPGTRLLVL.

As DNA, the CDR3 is TGCAGTGCTAATGGACATTCCCCCCAGTACTTC. Amino acids: CSANGHSPQYF. The rearrangement joins TRBV20-1 to TRBJ2-4, with D possibly matching TRBD1 (5 bases). Deletions cut 4 bases from V and 13 bases from J, with 14 bases between. This CDR3 region has 11 residues. Germline V lookup: CDR1 DFQATT, CDR2 SNEGSKA (reference sequence).

The chain links TRBV9 to TRBJ1-3; D is possibly TRBD1 (6 bases). Per germline, CDR1 SGDLS and CDR2 YYNGEE. V was cut by 4 bases and J by 1 base, with 18 bases left in between. CDR3 size: 17 residues. The CDR3 protein is CASSRHGQWGSGNTIYF. CDR3 DNA sequence: TGTGCCAGCAGCCGACATGGACAGTGGGGGTCTGGAAACACCATATATTTT.

The V gene is TRBV14, the J gene TRBJ1-2, with D possibly matching TRBD1 (5 bases). This CDR3 has 13 amino acids. With 1 base removed from V and 8 bases from J, the gap between germline ends came to 11 bases. Germline V gene sequence: CDR1 SGHDN, CDR2 FVKESK. CDR3 in DNA: TGTGCCAGCAGCCAAGGGGCAGGGAGAGGCTACACCTTC. It encodes CASSQGAGRGYTF.

The rearrangement uses TRBV11-1 and TRBJ2-7; 8 nucleotides align to TRBD1. The CDR3 length is 15 residues. Germline CDR1 and CDR2: SGHAT and FQDESV (reference sequence). The V segment lost 5 bases and the J segment 3 bases; nucleotides outside the gene matches: 9. DNA of the CDR3: TGTGCCAGCAGCCCGCATCTTGGACAGGGCTACGAGCAGTACTTC. The encoded protein is CASSPHLGQGYEQYF.

This clone was observed once. This chain joins TRBV5-5 and TRBJ2-2; 9 bases line up with TRBD2. Germline V lookup: CDR1 SGHKS, CDR2 YYEKEE (reference sequence). The CDR3 loop spans 15 amino acids. Trimming removed 4 bases from V and 6 bases from J; junction bases left unmatched: 7. In DNA, the CDR3 is TGTGCCAGCAGCCCCTTAGCGGGAGCTTCCGGGGAGCTGTTTTTT. As protein: CASSPLAGASGELFF. Full variable domain (rest looked up from reference TRBV5-5 and TRBJ2-2): DAGVTQSPTHLIKTRGQQVTLRCSPISGHKSVSWYQQVLGQGPQFIFQYYEKEERGRGNFPDRFSARQFPNYSSELNVNALLLGDSALYLCASSPLAGASGELFFGEGSRLTVL.

The genes are TRBV7-9 and TRBJ1-2, with D unclear. The CDR3 consists of 14 residues. Trimming took 6 bases from V and 1 from J, leaving 12 bases between them. Germline loops: CDR1 SEHNR, CDR2 FQNEAQ (reference sequence). The CDR3 DNA follows: TGTGCCAGCAGTCAGTCCCCAAATAACTATGGCTACACCTTC. As protein: CASSQSPNNYGYTF.

Concerning this clone: The same CDR3 can be traced to other DNA sequences in this sample. The chain couples TRBV27 to TRBJ2-1; the D is unclear. The CDR3 sequence is 14 residues long. The V end lost 2 bases, the J end lost 0 bases, and 5 bases lay between the germline ends. Germline V gives CDR1 MNHEY, CDR2 SMNVEV (reference sequence). The CDR3 protein is CASSLGSSYNEQFF. As DNA, the CDR3 is TGTGCCAGCAGTTTAGGAAGCTCCTACAATGAGCAGTTCTTC.

The gene calls are TRBV21-1 and TRBJ2-5; whether TRBD1, the table's D call, matches the DNA was not checked. TRBV21-1 has pseudogene status. The CDR3 has 18 residues. Here the CDR3 reads CASSKVRTGAAYRLGQYF. Here the CDR3 DNA reads TGTGCCAGCAGCAAAGTGAGGACAGGGGCCGCATATCGGCTTGGCCAGTACTTC.

V usage is TRBV6-2 or TRBV6-3 and J usage is TRBJ2-3; no clear D gene. CDR3 size: 15 residues. Trimming took off 4 bases at V and 2 bases at J, with 13 bases between the two ends. Germline V gene data show CDR1 as MNHEY and CDR2 as SVGEGT. DNA of the CDR3: TGTGCCAGCAGTTCGGGTTCGGGCTCCACAGATACGCAGTATTTT. Translating it yields CASSSGSGSTDTQYF.

To note about this clone: Other DNA sequences from this sample encode an identical CDR3 as well. The chain carries TRBV5-4 and TRBJ1-2, with 8 bases lining up with TRBD1. CDR3 length: 13 residues. Per germline, CDR1 SGHNT and CDR2 YYREEE (reference sequence). V lost 5 bases and J lost 3; bases outside the gene matches: 3. The chain's CDR3 is CASSPDRDYGYTF. The DNA for the CDR3 is TGTGCCAGCAGTCCGGACAGGGACTATGGCTACACCTTC.

The chain recombines TRBV4-2 with TRBJ1-3; D not resolved. V shed 2 bases and J shed 4 bases, with 9 bases lying between them. This CDR3 has 14 amino acids. Germline V lookup: CDR1 LGHNA, CDR2 YNFKEQ. CDR3 protein: CASSQLWAGNTIYF. CDR3 sequence (DNA): TGTGCCAGCAGCCAACTTTGGGCGGGAAACACCATATATTTT.

This rearrangement joins TRBV7-9 to TRBJ1-1, with D hard to call. Trimming cost V 3 bases and J 8 bases, with 13 bases left between them. The germline V gene has CDR1 SEHNR and CDR2 FQNEAQ (reference sequence). This CDR3 region has 13 residues. Written as DNA, the CDR3 is TGTGCCAGCAGCTTCCGCCCGCGGGGAGAAGCTTTCTTT. Its protein product is CASSFRPRGEAFF.